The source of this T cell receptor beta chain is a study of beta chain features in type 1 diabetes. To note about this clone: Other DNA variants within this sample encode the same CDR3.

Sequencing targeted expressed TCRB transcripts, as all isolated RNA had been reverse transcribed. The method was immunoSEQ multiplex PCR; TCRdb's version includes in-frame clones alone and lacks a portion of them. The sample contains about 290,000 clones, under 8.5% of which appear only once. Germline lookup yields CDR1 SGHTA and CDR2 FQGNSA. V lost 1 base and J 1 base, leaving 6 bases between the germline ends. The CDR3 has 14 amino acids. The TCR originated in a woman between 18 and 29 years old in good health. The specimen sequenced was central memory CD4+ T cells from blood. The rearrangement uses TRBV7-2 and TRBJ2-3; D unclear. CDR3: CASSLGWRTDTQYF. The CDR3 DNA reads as TGTGCCAGCAGCTTAGGGTGGCGCACAGATACGCAGTATTTT. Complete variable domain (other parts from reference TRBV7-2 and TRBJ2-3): GAGVSQSPSNKVTEKGKDVELRCDPISGHTALYWYRQSLGQGLEFLIYFQGNSAPDKSGLPSDRFSAERTGGSVSTLTIQRTQQEDSAVYLCASSLGWRTDTQYFGPGTRLTVL.